This T cell receptor (beta chain) was documented in a study of identical twins. cDNA molecules carried unique molecular identifiers, and template switching added a universal primer site. One entry per CDR3 protein results from TCRdb running MiXCR on the 5' RACE reads. The table lists about 730,000 distinct CDR3 sequences, over 20% of them singletons. Study outcomes and limitations: When twins shared out-of-frame alpha sequences, those sequences had excess low generation probability. Clonotypes of the beta chain that were abundant in cord blood carried fewer insertions (memory repertoires showed none).

This clonotype was seen more than once but under ten times. The antigen remains unidentified. This CDR3 has 12 residues. V was pared by 2 bases and J by 8 bases, with 5 bases between. Germline values: CDR1 SGHKS, CDR2 YYEKEE (reference sequence). Another study also made use of these data, one on T cells expressing NK-cell markers. From that report: Sorted CD3+CD56-NKG2C+, CD3+CD56+NKG2C+ and CD3+CD56+NKG2C- T cells supplied the TCR beta repertoires.

This rearrangement joins TRBV5-5 to TRBJ1-6; D remains ambiguous. The sequence was obtained from a woman younger than 30 in good health. The sample consisted of PBMCs. The CDR3 loop reads CASSFSDSPLHF. CDR3 DNA: TGTGCCAGCAGCTTCTCAGATTCACCCCTCCACTTT.